This entry features one T cell receptor beta chain sequence. In the study's own analysis: Quantification of nucleated cells was approximated via reference gene primer amplification. Repertoires were generated with immunoSEQ multiplex PCR, while TCRdb's copy carries only in-frame clones and drops some. The V and J calls and clone size are taken from that table; D and trimming were inferred from the DNA. This sample carries roughly 270,000 clones, approximately 85% of them seen once, and the ten largest clones take less than 10%. The source of the sample is a study of blood T cell repertoires in COVID-19. The overall study: Samples representing acute and convalescent COVID-19 were sourced from the United States, Italy and Spain. The analysed material was cDNA or gDNA that came from T cells, B-cell-depleted T cells, or PBMCs.

This sequence originates from a man between 18 and 29 years old with active or convalescent COVID-19. Sequencing was carried out using peripheral blood.

This CDR3 reads CASSRGAYSNQPQHF. As DNA, the CDR3 is TGTGCCAGCAGCCGGGGGGCGTATAGCAATCAGCCCCAGCATTTT. The chain has TRBV11-2 and TRBJ1-5, with D perhaps matching TRBD1 (6 bases). V lost 5 bases and J lost 0, with 11 bases in between. Germline CDR1 reads SGHAT; CDR2 reads FQNNGV. This CDR3 is built from 15 residues.